The source of this T cell receptor (beta chain) is a study of esophageal squamous cell carcinoma under preoperative chemotherapy. About the research overall: Samples included peripheral blood T cells as well as tumor-infiltrating lymphocytes. Whole-study findings and limits: Paclitaxel-nedaplatin therapy caused immediate, substantial clonotype frequency changes.

This clonotype was seen many times. What it recognizes is unknown. V lost 6 bases, J lost 3 bases, and 6 bases stayed unmatched. The CDR3 consists of 14 residues. The germline CDR1 and CDR2 sequences are MNHEY and SMNVEV (reference sequence). This sample's time point: after preoperative PTX-NDP chemotherapy. Using its own MiXCR run on the PCR reads, TCRdb lists one record per CDR3 protein. Of approximately 20,000 distinct CDR3 sequences listed, about half are singletons. The V and J genes are TRBV27 and TRBJ2-7; 9 nucleotides agree with TRBD1. The receptor was derived from a human donor with esophageal squamous cell carcinoma. The donor label of this sample is uncertain. Specimen collection occurred from a patient given preoperative chemotherapy. The CDR3 sequence is CASSHRGPLYEQYF. The CDR3 DNA follows: TGTGCCAGCAGCCACAGGGGGCCCCTCTACGAGCAGTACTTC.